The 3 T cell receptor beta chains given below trace back to one sample, sequenced in a study of shared clonotypes between healthy human individuals. Measured with immunoSEQ multiplex PCR; TCRdb has only the in-frame clones, and not every one. The sample has about 2 million clones, approximately 94% seen once. CD8 cells regarded as naive lacked CD45RO, were positively chosen for CCR7, and omitted terminally differentiated effector memory CD45RA+ cells. Sequenced input: naive CD8+ T cells sorted from blood. The receptors stem from a man younger than 35 in good health.

A word on this clone: One end of the junction does not line up with germline, which may come from a read error. The genes are TRBV7-7 and TRBJ2-2; 7 nucleotides match TRBD2. Germline CDR1 and CDR2: SSHAT and FNYEAQ (reference sequence). The CDR3 is made up of 17 amino acids. The CDR3, as DNA: TGTGCTAGCAGCTTTGGGGAAGCGGGACGAGGGACCGGGGAGCTGTTTTTT. Translated, it gives CASSFGEAGRGTGELFF.

The chain employs TRBV10-3 and TRBJ1-1, with 10 bases aligning to TRBD1. The V gene's germline CDR1 is ENHRY and CDR2 SYGVKD. The J segment lost 5 bases and the V segment lost 4 bases, leaving 7 bases of the junction unmatched. The CDR3 extends over 15 amino acids. The CDR3 protein is CAISAIDRGLTEAFF. The CDR3 DNA is TGTGCCATCAGTGCCATCGACAGGGGGCTTACTGAAGCTTTCTTT.

The CDR3 DNA follows: TGTGCCAGCAGCTTAACAGCCATGGTGAAGGAAAAACTGTTTTTT. It codes for CASSLTAMVKEKLFF. This sequence joins TRBV7-8 and TRBJ1-4; D is uncertain. The V gene's germline CDR1 is SGHVS and CDR2 FQNEAQ. V was clipped by 2 bases and J by 8 bases, with 15 bases between them. This CDR3 region has 15 residues.